The 25 T cell receptor beta chains listed next were all sequenced from one sample in a study of blood T cell repertoires in COVID-19 (TCRdb year 2020). Libraries were constructed by the immunoSEQ multiplex PCR assay. TCRdb stores this immuneACCESS table with in-frame sequences only. Part of the clones is absent; in the studies checked, under half of the shortfall reflects unresolved V genes, and no reason is known for the rest. This sample has approximately 210,000 clones in its table, and 70% to 90% of those were observed once. Roughly 6.2% of the sample lies in the top ten. Sequenced material: peripheral blood. These receptors all come from a woman aged 40 to 49 who had recovered from COVID-19.

The chain carries TRBV5-1 and TRBJ2-3; TRBD2 agrees at 12 bases. The J segment lost 6 bases and the V segment lost 4 bases, leaving 9 bases of the junction unmatched. CDR3 size: 16 residues. In germline, CDR1 is SGHRS, CDR2 YFSETQ. As DNA, the CDR3 is TGCGCCAGCAGCACGAGACTAGCGGGGGTAGGGGATACGCAGTATTTT. As protein: CASSTRLAGVGDTQYF.

This chain joins TRBV6-6 and TRBJ1-6; TRBD1 is a possible D gene (5 bases). V dropped 6 bases and J dropped 9 bases, with 15 bases sitting between them. Per the germline V gene, CDR1 is MNHNY and CDR2 is SVGAGI (reference sequence). This CDR3 region has 14 residues. The CDR3 spells CASSPGREGSPLHF. The DNA of the CDR3 is TGTGCCAGCAGCCCCGGCAGGGAAGGTTCACCCCTCCACTTT.

CDR3 coding DNA: TGTGCCAGTAGACGGGGCGCGGGACAGCCCCAGCATTTT. Translated, it gives CASRRGAGQPQHF. The chain uses TRBV19 and TRBJ1-5; perhaps TRBD1 as D (5 bases). The V gene's germline CDR1 is LNHDA and CDR2 SQIVND (reference sequence). The CDR3 runs 13 residues. Trimming pared 6 bases from V and 7 bases from J, leaving 13 bases between. Together with reference TRBV19 and TRBJ1-5, the CDR3 gives the full variable domain: DGGITQSPKYLFRKEGQNVTLSCEQNLNHDAMYWYRQDPGQGLRLIYYSQIVNDFQKGDIAEGYSVSREKKESFPLTVTSAQKNPTAFYLCASRRGAGQPQHFGDGTRLSIL.

This chain joins TRBV14 and TRBJ2-1, with 8 bases matching TRBD2. The V gene's germline CDR1 is SGHDN and CDR2 FVKESK. The CDR3 has 18 residues. Germline trimming cut 4 bases from V and 3 bases from J; bases unmatched to any gene: 14. The CDR3 region is CASSLGFPGLGIYNEQFF. CDR3 DNA: TGTGCCAGCAGCCTAGGATTCCCGGGACTAGGGATCTACAATGAGCAGTTCTTC.

The V call is TRBV6-5, the J call TRBJ2-5; perhaps TRBD2 as D (6 bases). Germline CDR1 reads MNHEY; CDR2 reads SVGAGI. V dropped 6 bases and J dropped 1 base, with 12 bases sitting between them. The CDR3 is 14 residues long. Here the CDR3 reads CASSSGLLQETQYF. CDR3 coding DNA: TGTGCCAGCAGCTCGGGACTCCTCCAAGAGACCCAGTACTTC.

This chain joins TRBV6-5 and TRBJ1-1; D possibly corresponds to TRBD1 (6 bases). The CDR3 is 14 residues long. The V gene lost 2 bases and the J gene lost 0 bases, with 7 bases spanning the gap. Germline V CDR1 and CDR2: MNHEY, SVGAGI. CDR3 bases: TGTGCCAGCAGTTACCACAGGGTGAACACTGAAGCTTTCTTT. Translated: CASSYHRVNTEAFF.

The sample holds one count of this clone. The chain combines TRBV3-1 (or the pseudogene TRBV3-2) with TRBJ2-7; D is possibly TRBD2 (6 bases). The length of the CDR3 is 14 residues. The V end was cut by 4 bases, the J end by 1 base, with 11 bases between. CDR1 and CDR2 from the germline V gene are LGHDT and YNNKEL (reference sequence). The CDR3 nucleotides read TGTGCCAGCAGCCCGGGACTGGCATCCTACGAGCAGTACTTC. Its translation: CASSPGLASYEQYF.

The chain employs TRBV4-3 and TRBJ1-1; D perhaps matches TRBD1 (6 bases). The CDR3 contains 15 residues. CDR1 and CDR2 (germline): LGHNA, YSLEER. Trimming pared 0 bases from V and 5 bases from J, leaving 13 bases between. CDR3 region: CASSQDVRGRTEAFF. In DNA, the CDR3 is TGCGCCAGCAGCCAAGATGTCAGGGGTAGGACTGAAGCTTTCTTT.

The CDR3 DNA reads as TGCGCCAGCAGCCCGGACAGGGTAGGGAAGACCCAGTACTTC. Amino acid sequence: CASSPDRVGKTQYF. The chain carries TRBV5-1 and TRBJ2-5; 8 nucleotides align to TRBD1. Germline values: CDR1 SGHRS, CDR2 YFSETQ. This CDR3 is built from 14 residues. V lost 4 bases and J lost 6; bases outside the gene matches: 8.

This clone was seen just once. This chain's CDR3 is CASRATGGVTEAFF. The CDR3 coding sequence is TGTGCCAGCAGAGCCACAGGGGGGGTCACTGAAGCTTTCTTT. The J gene is TRBJ1-1, the V gene TRBV27, with 8 bases aligning to TRBD1. J gave up 4 bases and V 6 bases, and 7 bases lay outside the gene matches. The germline gives CDR1 MNHEY, CDR2 SMNVEV (reference sequence). The CDR3 consists of 14 residues.

The gene calls are TRBV6-2 or TRBV6-3 and TRBJ2-2, with D tentatively TRBD2 (6 bases). V shed 2 bases and J shed 3 bases, with 13 bases lying between them. The germline CDR1 and CDR2 sequences are MNHEY and SVGEGT. The CDR3 has 16 residues. As DNA, the CDR3 is TGTGCCAGCAGTTACCCCCGGGACTTGTACACCGGGGAGCTGTTTTTT. Its protein product is CASSYPRDLYTGELFF.

The sample holds one count of this clone. The V gene is TRBV6-5, the J gene TRBJ1-5, with 7 bases fitting TRBD1. Germline V gene lookup returns CDR1 MNHEY and CDR2 SVGAGI. CDR3 size: 14 residues. V shed 6 bases and J 8 bases; nucleotides not matched to a gene: 10. The CDR3 loop is CASRKTGSGEPQHF. DNA for the CDR3: TGTGCCAGCAGAAAGACAGGGTCTGGGGAGCCCCAGCATTTT.

The rearrangement uses TRBV19 and TRBJ1-1, with 10 bases identical to TRBD1. The trim removed 6 bases at V and 1 base at J, leaving 11 bases unmatched. The CDR3 spans 17 residues. The germline gives CDR1 LNHDA, CDR2 SQIVND (reference sequence). CDR3 sequence: CASRGLYGTGANTEAFF. For the CDR3, the DNA is TGTGCCAGTAGAGGACTCTACGGGACAGGGGCGAACACTGAAGCTTTCTTT.

This chain connects TRBV7-3 to TRBJ2-1; 9 bases fit TRBD2. The trim removed 2 bases at V and 6 bases at J, leaving 11 bases unmatched. The CDR3 length is 17 residues. Per germline, CDR1 SGHTA and CDR2 FQGTGA. The CDR3 DNA reads as TGTGCCAGCAGCTTAGACCTGACCGGGACTAGCTTCAATGAGCAGTTCTTC. Residues: CASSLDLTGTSFNEQFF.

Only one count was recorded for this clone. The chain joins TRBV19 to TRBJ1-1; a possible D gene is TRBD1 (6 bases). V was shortened by 7 bases and J by 1 base, with 16 bases between the two germline ends. The germline CDR1 and CDR2 sequences are LNHDA and SQIVND (reference sequence). CDR3 length equals 15 residues. The CDR3 region is CASKSQGRWNTEAFF. Written as DNA, the CDR3 is TGTGCCAGTAAATCCCAGGGGAGATGGAACACTGAAGCTTTCTTT.

This rearrangement joins TRBV19 to TRBJ1-5; maybe TRBD1 (6 bases). Germline V gene data show CDR1 as LNHDA and CDR2 as SQIVND (reference sequence). V dropped 1 base and J dropped 2 bases, with 12 bases sitting between them. This CDR3 has 16 residues. CDR3 sequence reads: CASSIGGTLGNQPQHF. Written as DNA, the CDR3 is TGTGCCAGTAGTATAGGGGGGACATTAGGCAATCAGCCCCAGCATTTT.

The chain has TRBV6-2 or TRBV6-3 and TRBJ1-5; 8 positions match TRBD1. In germline, CDR1 is MNHEY, CDR2 SVGEGT. The CDR3 loop spans 14 amino acids. V lost 7 bases, J lost 5 bases, and 7 bases stayed unmatched. CDR3 sequence (DNA): TGTGCCAGCACCCCTACAGGGGGGTATCAGCCCCAGCATTTT. This translates into CASTPTGGYQPQHF.

The genes are TRBV11-3 and TRBJ2-1; TRBD2 aligns across 7 bases. Germline assignment: CDR1 SGHNT and CDR2 YENEEA. The CDR3 length is 19 residues. V was clipped by 5 bases and J by 7 bases; unmatched bases: 23. This CDR3 reads CASSPHGSAGASFSNEQFF. The CDR3 DNA follows: TGTGCCAGCAGCCCCCACGGGAGCGCGGGAGCTAGCTTTTCTAATGAGCAGTTCTTC.

This clone showed up just once. The V and J genes are TRBV2 and TRBJ2-3, with 10 bases that match TRBD2. J was trimmed by 2 bases and V by 6 bases; bases with no gene match: 5. CDR1 and CDR2 from the germline V gene are SNHLY and FYNNEI. The CDR3 sequence is 15 residues long. The CDR3 here is CASRAGLADTDTQYF. CDR3 bases: TGTGCCAGCAGGGCCGGACTAGCGGACACAGATACGCAGTATTTT.

The chain couples TRBV5-4 to TRBJ2-7; 8 nucleotides line up with TRBD1. The CDR3 covers 15 residues. V trimming: 0 bases; J trimming: 0 bases; junction bases outside the gene matches: 2. The germline V gene has CDR1 SGHNT and CDR2 YYREEE (reference sequence). The DNA for the CDR3 is TGTGCCAGCAGCTTGGGGACAGGGAGCTCCTACGAGCAGTACTTC. As protein: CASSLGTGSSYEQYF.

The chain links TRBV11-3 to TRBJ2-1, with TRBD2 identical over 11 bases. Germline V CDR1 and CDR2: SGHNT, YENEEA. The CDR3 sequence is 15 residues long. The V segment lost 0 bases and the J segment 8 bases; nucleotides outside the gene matches: 3. The CDR3 region has the DNA TGTGCCAGCAGCTTAGATAGCGGGAGGGCCCATGAGCAGTTCTTC. Its protein product is CASSLDSGRAHEQFF.

The rearrangement uses TRBV6-5 and TRBJ1-2; TRBD1 matches at 9 bases. The CDR3 is 15 amino acids. Germline-derived CDR1 and CDR2 are MNHEY and SVGAGI. V dropped 5 bases and J dropped 5; count of bases not matched to a gene: 9. CDR3 coding DNA: TGTGCCAGCAGTCTTTCGGGACAGGGATGGTATGGCTACACCTTC. Translated, it gives CASSLSGQGWYGYTF.

A word on this clone: Within the sample, other DNA sequences also encode this same CDR3. The V gene is TRBV28, the J gene TRBJ1-2, with 8 bases aligning to TRBD1. In germline, CDR1 is MDHEN, CDR2 SYDVKM. The CDR3 loop spans 13 amino acids. V gave up 5 bases and J gave up 8 bases; unmatched junction bases: 7. In DNA form, the CDR3 reads TGTGCCAGCAGTCTAGGACAGGGTTACGGCTACACCTTC. This gives the protein CASSLGQGYGYTF.

The chain uses TRBV7-3 and TRBJ2-3, with TRBD2 matching over 8 bases. Germline values: CDR1 SGHTA, CDR2 FQGTGA. This CDR3 contains 15 residues. The trim removed 2 bases at V and 4 bases at J, leaving 5 bases unmatched. The CDR3 DNA follows: TGTGCCAGCAGCTTACAAGCGGGAGCTCCAGATACGCAGTATTTT. This gives the protein CASSLQAGAPDTQYF.

This rearrangement joins TRBV7-9 to TRBJ1-1; D perhaps matches TRBD1 (5 bases). The CDR3 covers 17 residues. Germline V gene sequence: CDR1 SEHNR, CDR2 FQNEAQ (reference sequence). The ends were cut back, 1 base at V and 0 bases at J, with 15 bases in the middle. CDR3 residues: CASSLDWEQAMNTEAFF. The CDR3 coding sequence is TGTGCCAGCAGCTTAGATTGGGAACAGGCCATGAACACTGAAGCTTTCTTT.